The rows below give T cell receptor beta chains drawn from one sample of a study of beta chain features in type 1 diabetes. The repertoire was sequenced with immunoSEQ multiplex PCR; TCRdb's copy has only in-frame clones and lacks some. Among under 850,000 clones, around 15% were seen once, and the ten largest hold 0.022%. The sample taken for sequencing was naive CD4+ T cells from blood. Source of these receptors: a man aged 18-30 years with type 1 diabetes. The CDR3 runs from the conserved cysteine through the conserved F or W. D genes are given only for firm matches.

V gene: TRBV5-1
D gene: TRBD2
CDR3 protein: CASSFTSGGADEQFF

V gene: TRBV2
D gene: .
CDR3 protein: CASSGVEGTEAFF

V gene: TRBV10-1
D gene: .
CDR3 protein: CASSVQGMKQYF

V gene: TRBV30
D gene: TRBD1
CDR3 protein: CAWSGGDRNYQPQHF

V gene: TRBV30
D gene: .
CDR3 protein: CAWSGPSKNSYEQYF

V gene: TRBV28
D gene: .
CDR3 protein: CASTLGNQPQHF

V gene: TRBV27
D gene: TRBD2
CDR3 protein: CASSRAGKAMAQYF

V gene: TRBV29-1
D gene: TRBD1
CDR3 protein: CSVGTGDTQYF

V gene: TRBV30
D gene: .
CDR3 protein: CAWSVGGAGSSEAFF

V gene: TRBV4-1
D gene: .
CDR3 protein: CASSPGGWGAYNEQFF

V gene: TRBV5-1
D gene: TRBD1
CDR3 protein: CASSLIQGANEQFF

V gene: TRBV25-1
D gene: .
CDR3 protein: CASSEYFAYEQYF

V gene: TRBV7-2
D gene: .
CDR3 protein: CASSRESAQYF

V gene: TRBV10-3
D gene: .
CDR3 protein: CATSGGQDGELFF

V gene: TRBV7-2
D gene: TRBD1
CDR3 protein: CASSLGTGGNTIYF

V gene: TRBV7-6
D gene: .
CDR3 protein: CASSFRGNTEAFF

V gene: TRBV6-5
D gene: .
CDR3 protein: CASNGVYNEQFF

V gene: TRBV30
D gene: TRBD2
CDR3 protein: CAWSVQGSGVSNEQFF

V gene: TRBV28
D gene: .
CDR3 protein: CASAGATNEKLFF

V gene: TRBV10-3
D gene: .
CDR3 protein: CAISEVKGYSNQPQHF

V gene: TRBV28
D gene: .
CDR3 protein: CASRRGSGNTIYF

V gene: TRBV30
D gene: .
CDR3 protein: CACGLYTGELFF

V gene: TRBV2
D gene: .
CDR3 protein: CASSGGAGTYEQYF

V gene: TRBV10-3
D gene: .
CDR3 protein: CAISESAGGIAEAFF

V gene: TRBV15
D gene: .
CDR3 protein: CATSREASMNTEAFF

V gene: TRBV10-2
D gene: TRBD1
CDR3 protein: CASSRDRGNEQFF

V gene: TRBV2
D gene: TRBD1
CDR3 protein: CASSAGQGLSEYNSPLHF

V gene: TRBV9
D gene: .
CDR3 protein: CASRPSSGTADNEQFF

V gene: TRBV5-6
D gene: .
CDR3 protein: CASSLDLTTGELFF